These 15 T cell receptor beta chains were all obtained from the same sample, sequenced in a study of CD8 T cells in Susac syndrome. Roughly 0.45 to 1 ug RNA was reverse transcribed with random hexamers. TCRdb ran MiXCR on the immunoSEQ multiplex PCR reads and lists one entry per CDR3 protein. This table holds roughly 200,000 distinct CDR3 sequences, around 95% found once. Sequencing was carried out using CD8+ T cells from PBMCs. The receptor source for this set is a human donor with multiple sclerosis.

The V gene is TRBV30, the J gene TRBJ2-5, with a tentative D call TRBD2 (7 bases). The CDR3 loop spans 14 amino acids. Trimming stripped 3 bases from V and 2 bases from J, with 13 bases between. Germline-derived CDR1 and CDR2 are GTSNPN and SVGIG (reference sequence). The CDR3 DNA reads TGTGCCTGGAGGGCGGGGAGGGGGCAAGAGACCCAGTACTTC. It specifies CAWRAGRGQETQYF.

This clonotype has just one count. A junction end diverges from the germline sequence, so it may reflect a read error. The chain links TRBV15 to TRBJ2-5; D gene unclear. CDR3 length equals 9 residues. Germline V lookup: CDR1 LNHNV, CDR2 YYDKDF (reference sequence). CDR3 in amino acids: CATGETQYF. The CDR3 DNA reads TGCGCCACCGGGGAGACCCAGTACTTC.

This chain uses TRBV12-3 or TRBV12-4 with TRBJ1-4, with D unclear. The ends were cut back, 5 bases at V and 8 bases at J, with 18 bases in the middle. The CDR3 has 15 amino acids. The CDR3 DNA sequence: TGTGCCAGCAGTGCTCAGGCAGGCTTGGAGGAAAAACTGTTTTTT. It is translated as CASSAQAGLEEKLFF.

This sequence joins TRBV29-1 and TRBJ2-3; D possibly matches TRBD1 or TRBD2 (6 bases each). The germline CDR1 and CDR2 sequences are SQVTM and ANQGSEA. The germline V and J ends were trimmed by 6 bases and 2 bases, with 12 bases remaining between them. The CDR3 has 13 residues. The CDR3 nucleotides read TGCAGCGTGGCGGGACACGACACAGATACGCAGTATTTT. Amino acids: CSVAGHDTDTQYF.

The chain uses TRBV12-3 or TRBV12-4 and TRBJ1-4; tentative D call: TRBD1 (6 bases). The CDR3 is 13 residues long. Deletions cut 5 bases from V and 7 bases from J, with 11 bases between. The CDR3 DNA follows: TGTGCCAGCAGTCTATACAGGGTTGAAAAACTGTTTTTT. It codes for CASSLYRVEKLFF.

The chain carries TRBV7-9 and TRBJ2-1; D not resolved. Trimming took 5 bases from V and 3 from J, leaving 14 bases between them. The germline gives CDR1 SEHNR, CDR2 FQNEAQ (reference sequence). This CDR3 is built from 15 residues. The CDR3 here is CASSPLDSSYNEQFF. The DNA of the CDR3 is TGTGCCAGCAGCCCCCTTGATAGCAGCTACAATGAGCAGTTCTTC.

This sequence joins TRBV4-1 and TRBJ2-5, with 9 bases lining up with TRBD1. J gave up 12 bases and V 2 bases, and 16 bases lay outside the gene matches. This CDR3 contains 16 residues. The germline V gene has CDR1 MGHRA and CDR2 YSYEKL. The CDR3 coding sequence is TGCGCCAGCAGCCAACTTACAACGGGACAGGGATCCCCCGAGTACTTC. Translation: CASSQLTTGQGSPEYF.

The chain is built from TRBV4-2 and TRBJ2-1; TRBD2 matches at 8 bases. The junction had 6 bases not matched to a gene; V was cut back by 4 bases and J by 4 bases. CDR1 is LGHNA and CDR2 is YNFKEQ in the germline V gene. The length of the CDR3 is 15 residues. The CDR3 DNA follows: TGTGCCAGCAGCCCAACAATAGCGGGGTACAATGAGCAGTTCTTC. Its protein is CASSPTIAGYNEQFF.

The chain joins TRBV28 to TRBJ1-5, with D hard to call. Germline V gene sequence: CDR1 MDHEN, CDR2 SYDVKM. The CDR3 runs 14 residues. Trimming took off 6 bases at V and 7 bases at J, with 16 bases between the two ends. This CDR3 reads CASRVTVVGQPQHF. The CDR3 bases are TGTGCCAGCAGGGTGACGGTCGTGGGGCAGCCCCAGCATTTT.

V usage is TRBV9 and J usage is TRBJ2-7, with 11 bases identical to TRBD1. With V trimmed by 4 bases and J by 7 bases, 7 bases remained unmatched. The CDR3 extends over 14 amino acids. Germline CDR1 reads SGDLS; CDR2 reads YYNGEE. Written as DNA, the CDR3 is TGTGCCAGCAGCTCAGGACAGGGGGCCTGGGAGCAGTACTTC. Translation gives CASSSGQGAWEQYF.

V and J are TRBV7-9 and TRBJ2-3, with D maybe TRBD1 (6 bases). Germline V gene data show CDR1 as SEHNR and CDR2 as FQNEAQ (reference sequence). The CDR3 length is 14 residues. Deletions cut 6 bases from V and 0 bases from J, with 10 bases between. The CDR3 nucleotides are TGTGCCAGCAGTGGGACACTCAGCACAGATACGCAGTATTTT. Encoded protein: CASSGTLSTDTQYF.

In nucleotides, the CDR3 is TGTGCCAGCAGCTCTTACGGGACAGAACTAGAGACCCAGTACTTC. It translates to CASSSYGTELETQYF. The J gene is TRBJ2-5, the V gene TRBV5-6, with TRBD1 identical over 7 bases. The CDR3 is 15 residues long. The germline V gene encodes CDR1 SGHDT and CDR2 YYEEEE. Unmatched junction bases numbered 9, after V lost 3 bases and J lost 4 bases.

The V gene is TRBV7-9, the J gene TRBJ2-5; tentative D call: TRBD2 (6 bases). Germline loops: CDR1 SEHNR, CDR2 FQNEAQ (reference sequence). The CDR3 contains 14 residues. V shed 1 base and J shed 7 bases, with 13 bases lying between them. The DNA of the CDR3 is TGTGCCAGCAGCTTAGGTGGGGACTTCTCGACCCAGTACTTC. Residues: CASSLGGDFSTQYF.

V and J are TRBV15 and TRBJ2-1, with 7 bases aligning to TRBD2. CDR1 and CDR2 from the germline V gene are LNHNV and YYDKDF (reference sequence). This CDR3 is built from 17 residues. V dropped 5 bases and J dropped 2; count of bases not matched to a gene: 12. CDR3 in DNA: TGTGCCACCAGCGCCGGGATCGCGGGAGCCGCCTACAATGAGCAGTTCTTC. It translates to CATSAGIAGAAYNEQFF.

The genes are TRBV20-1 and TRBJ2-2; possibly TRBD1 for D (6 bases). The V and J ends lost 6 bases and 2 bases respectively, with 22 bases between them. CDR3 length equals 17 residues. CDR1 and CDR2 from the germline V gene are DFQATT and SNEGSKA (reference sequence). CDR3 coding DNA: TGCAGTGCAGCACCCTCCCGGGGCAGGGGTAACACCGGGGAGCTGTTTTTT. It translates to CSAAPSRGRGNTGELFF.